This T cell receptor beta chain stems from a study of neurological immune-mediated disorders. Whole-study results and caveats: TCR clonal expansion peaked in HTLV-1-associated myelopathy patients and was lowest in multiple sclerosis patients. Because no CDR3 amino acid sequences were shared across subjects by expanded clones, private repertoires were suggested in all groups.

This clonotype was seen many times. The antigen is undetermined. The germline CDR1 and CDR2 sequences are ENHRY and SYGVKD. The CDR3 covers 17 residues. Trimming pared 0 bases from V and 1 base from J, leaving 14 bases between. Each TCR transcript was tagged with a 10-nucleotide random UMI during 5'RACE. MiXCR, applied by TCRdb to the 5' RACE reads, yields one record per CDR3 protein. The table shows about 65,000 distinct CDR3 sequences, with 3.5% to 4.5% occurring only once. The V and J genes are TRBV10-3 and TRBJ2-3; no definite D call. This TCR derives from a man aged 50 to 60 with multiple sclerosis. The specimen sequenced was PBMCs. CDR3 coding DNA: TGTGCCATCAGTGAGTCCTGGATGTCAGAGGGCACAGATACGCAGTATTTT. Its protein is CAISESWMSEGTDTQYF.